This TCR beta chain was documented in a study of blood T cell repertoires in COVID-19 (TCRdb year 2020). General notes on the study: The collaborator samples originated in the United States, Italy and Spain and spanned the acute and convalescent phases of COVID-19. The material from the prospective study consisted of cDNA or gDNA derived from T cells, B-cell-depleted T cells, or PBMCs. The dataset comprised deeply sampled blood TCRbeta repertoires from subjects exposed to, actively infected with, or recovered from COVID-19. A freely available public database, intended as a resource for researchers studying the immune response to SARS-CoV-2, is where the repertoires were released. The samples were drawn from two sources: the first 160 participants of the ongoing ImmuneRACE study, and approximately 1,300 subjects contributed by 6 global collaborators. The sample metadata nearly always contained a de-identified subject ID, COVID-19 status, age in years and sex. Where available, HLA class I and class II types were obtained from metadata supplied by the sample provider rather than from assay-based typing. Broad study findings and their caveats: The quantity of clinical and demographic metadata differed by source and by participant and was supplied without curation.

The collaborating institutions used their own protocols to collect whole blood in K2EDTA tubes. Collaborator samples were shipped for TCRbeta analysis as frozen whole blood, isolated PBMCs, or DNA extracted from either sample type. The immunoSEQ Assay, a bias-controlled multiplex PCR, was used to amplify TCRbeta CDR3 regions from genomic DNA. On the authors' methods: Nucleated cell counts per sample were estimated from amplification of reference gene primers within the assay. To quantify the absolute abundance of each unique TCRbeta CDR3 rearrangement, sequence reads were collapsed and filtered. For each sample, productive Simpson clonality was calculated by taking the square root of Simpson's diversity index across productive rearrangements. TCRdb obtained this table from immuneACCESS and retained in-frame rearrangements with V and J assigned. These tables miss some clones; where compared with another copy, unresolved V genes account for less than half of the shortfall, and the remainder is unexplained. V and J calls and clone size are copied from that table; D and trimming were computed from the DNA. The sample table shows nearly 45,000 clones, and approximately 79% are seen once. The ten largest make up 40% to 45% of the sample.

Of note for this clone: The target of this receptor is not known. The input lacks base qualities; no much larger clone sits a single base away.

A distance of 13 bases separates the germline ends of V and J, which lose 8 bases and 2 bases respectively. The CDR3 covers 14 residues, taking in both the cysteine and the phenylalanine. Only CDR3 DNA remains: 42 bases, in frame from the first base. CDR1 and CDR2 were assigned from the germline V gene as MNHEY and SVGAGI. Recombination connected TRBV6-5 to TRBJ1-5; possibly the D gene is TRBD1, per 6 matching bases. The origin of this receptor is a human donor in a cohort sampled during active COVID-19. Sequencing input: peripheral blood. The DNA sequence is TGTGCCAGCCTCAAAGGGGGGGGCAATCAGCCCCAGCATTTT. It codes for CASLKGGGNQPQHF.